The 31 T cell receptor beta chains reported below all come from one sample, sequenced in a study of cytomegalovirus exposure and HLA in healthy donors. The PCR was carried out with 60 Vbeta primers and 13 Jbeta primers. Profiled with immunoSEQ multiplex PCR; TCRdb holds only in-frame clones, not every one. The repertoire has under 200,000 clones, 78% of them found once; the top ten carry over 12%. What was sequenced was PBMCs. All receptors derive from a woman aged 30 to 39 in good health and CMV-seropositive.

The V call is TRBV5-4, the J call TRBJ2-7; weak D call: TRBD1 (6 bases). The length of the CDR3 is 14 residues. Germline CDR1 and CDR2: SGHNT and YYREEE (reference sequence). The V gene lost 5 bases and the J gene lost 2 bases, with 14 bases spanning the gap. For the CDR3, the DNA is TGTGCCAGCAGTTCCGACAGGTCAACCTACGAGCAGTACTTC. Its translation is CASSSDRSTYEQYF. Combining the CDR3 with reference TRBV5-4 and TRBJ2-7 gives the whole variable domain ETGVTQSPTHLIKTRGQQVTLRCSSQSGHNTVSWYQQALGQGPQFIFQYYREEENGRGNFPPRFSGLQFPNYSSELNVNALELDDSALYLCASSSDRSTYEQYFGPGTRLTVT.

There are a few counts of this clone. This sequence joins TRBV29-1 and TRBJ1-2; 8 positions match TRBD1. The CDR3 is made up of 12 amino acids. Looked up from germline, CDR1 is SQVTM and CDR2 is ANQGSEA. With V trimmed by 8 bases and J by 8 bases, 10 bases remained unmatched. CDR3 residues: CSTQGASNGYTF. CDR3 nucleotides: TGCAGCACCCAGGGGGCCTCTAACGGCTACACCTTC.

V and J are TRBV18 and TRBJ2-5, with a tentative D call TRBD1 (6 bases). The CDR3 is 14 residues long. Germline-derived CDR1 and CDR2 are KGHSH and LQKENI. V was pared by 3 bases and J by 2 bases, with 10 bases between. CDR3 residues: CASSPRQVQETQYF. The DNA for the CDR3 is TGTGCCAGCTCACCCAGACAGGTACAAGAGACCCAGTACTTC.

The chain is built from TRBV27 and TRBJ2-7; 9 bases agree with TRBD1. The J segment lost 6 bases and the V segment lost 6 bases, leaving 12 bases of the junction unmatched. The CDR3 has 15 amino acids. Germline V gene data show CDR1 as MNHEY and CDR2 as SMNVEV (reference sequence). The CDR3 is CASRGLGTGQGEQYF. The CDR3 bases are TGTGCCAGCAGGGGCTTAGGGACAGGGCAAGGCGAGCAGTACTTC.

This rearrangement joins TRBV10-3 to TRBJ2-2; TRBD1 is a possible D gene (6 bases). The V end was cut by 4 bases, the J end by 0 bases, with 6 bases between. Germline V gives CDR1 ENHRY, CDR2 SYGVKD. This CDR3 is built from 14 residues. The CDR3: CAISGTANTGELFF. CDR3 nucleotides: TGTGCCATCAGTGGGACAGCGAACACCGGGGAGCTGTTTTTT.

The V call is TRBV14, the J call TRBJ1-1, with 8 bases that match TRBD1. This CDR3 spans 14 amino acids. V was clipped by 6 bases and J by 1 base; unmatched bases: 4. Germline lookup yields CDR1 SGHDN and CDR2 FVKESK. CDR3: CASRQTGENTEAFF. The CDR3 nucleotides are TGTGCCAGCAGACAGACAGGGGAGAACACTGAAGCTTTCTTT.

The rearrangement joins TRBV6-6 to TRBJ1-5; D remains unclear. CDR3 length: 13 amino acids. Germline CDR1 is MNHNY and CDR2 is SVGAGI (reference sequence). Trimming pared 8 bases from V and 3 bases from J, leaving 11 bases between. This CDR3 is CASWRQSNQPQHF. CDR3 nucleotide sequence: TGTGCCAGCTGGAGGCAGTCCAATCAGCCCCAGCATTTT.

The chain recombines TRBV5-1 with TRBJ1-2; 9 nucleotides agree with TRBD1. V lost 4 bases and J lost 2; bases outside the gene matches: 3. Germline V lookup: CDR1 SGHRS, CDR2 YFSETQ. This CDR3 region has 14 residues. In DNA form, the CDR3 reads TGCGCCAGCAGCGCCGGGACAGGGAACTATGGCTACACCTTC. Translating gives CASSAGTGNYGYTF.

The CDR3 protein is CASSEALRRQPQHF. CDR3 sequence (DNA): TGTGCCAGCAGTGAAGCGCTTCGGAGACAGCCCCAGCATTTT. The chain recombines TRBV2 with TRBJ1-5; D gene unclear. This CDR3 comprises 14 residues. Germline V gives CDR1 SNHLY, CDR2 FYNNEI. The V and J ends lost 0 bases and 7 bases respectively, with 10 bases between them.

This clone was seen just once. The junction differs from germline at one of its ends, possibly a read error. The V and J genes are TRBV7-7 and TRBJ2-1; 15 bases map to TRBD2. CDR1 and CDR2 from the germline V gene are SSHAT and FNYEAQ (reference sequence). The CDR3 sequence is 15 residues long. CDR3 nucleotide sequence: TGTGCTAGCAGCAGGACTAGCGGGAGGGCCCATGAGCAGTTCTTC. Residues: CASSRTSGRAHEQFF.

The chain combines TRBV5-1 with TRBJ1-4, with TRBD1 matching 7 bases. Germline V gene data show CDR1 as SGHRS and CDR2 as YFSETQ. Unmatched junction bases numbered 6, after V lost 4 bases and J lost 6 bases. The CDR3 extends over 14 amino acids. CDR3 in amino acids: CASSTQGSDEKLFF. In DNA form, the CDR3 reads TGCGCCAGCAGCACACAGGGGTCGGATGAAAAACTGTTTTTT.

The CDR3 DNA follows: TGTGCCAGCAGCTGGACAGGACACGAGCAGTACTTC. Encoded protein: CASSWTGHEQYF. This chain joins TRBV7-9 and TRBJ2-7; 7 bases agree with TRBD1. The trim removed 4 bases at V and 5 bases at J, leaving 2 bases unmatched. Germline CDR1 is SEHNR and CDR2 is FQNEAQ (reference sequence). The CDR3 consists of 12 residues.

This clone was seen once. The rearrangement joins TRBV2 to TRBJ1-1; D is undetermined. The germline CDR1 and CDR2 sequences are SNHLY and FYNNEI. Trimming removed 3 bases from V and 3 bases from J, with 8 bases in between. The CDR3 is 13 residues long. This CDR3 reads CASSELHYTEAFF. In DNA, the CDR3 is TGTGCCAGCAGTGAGTTGCACTACACTGAAGCTTTCTTT.

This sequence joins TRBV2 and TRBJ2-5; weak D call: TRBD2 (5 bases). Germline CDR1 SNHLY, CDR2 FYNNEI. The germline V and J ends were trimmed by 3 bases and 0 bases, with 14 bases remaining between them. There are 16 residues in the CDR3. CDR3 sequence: CASSEEWTLYQETQYF. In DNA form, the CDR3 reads TGTGCCAGCAGTGAGGAGTGGACTTTGTACCAAGAGACCCAGTACTTC.

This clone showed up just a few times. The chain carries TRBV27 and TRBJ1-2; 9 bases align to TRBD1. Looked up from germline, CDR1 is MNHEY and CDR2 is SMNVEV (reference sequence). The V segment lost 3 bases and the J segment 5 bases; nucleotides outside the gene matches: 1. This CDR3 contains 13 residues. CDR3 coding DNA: TGTGCCAGCAGTTTCGGGACAGGGTATGGCTACACCTTC. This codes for CASSFGTGYGYTF.

Here the CDR3 DNA reads TGTGCCAGCACTCAGACAGGGCGCCACGGAACCCAGTACTTC. It translates to CASTQTGRHGTQYF. The chain carries TRBV5-6 and TRBJ2-5; 7 nucleotides match TRBD1. With 6 bases clipped from V and 8 bases from J, the junction kept 13 bases outside the gene matches. The CDR3 is made up of 14 amino acids. Germline V lookup: CDR1 SGHDT, CDR2 YYEEEE.

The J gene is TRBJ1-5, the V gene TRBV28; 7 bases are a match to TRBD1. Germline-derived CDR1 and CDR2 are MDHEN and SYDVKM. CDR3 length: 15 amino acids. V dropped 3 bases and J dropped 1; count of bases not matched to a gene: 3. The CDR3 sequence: CASSFQGVSNQPQHF. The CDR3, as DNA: TGTGCCAGCAGTTTCCAGGGGGTAAGCAATCAGCCCCAGCATTTT.

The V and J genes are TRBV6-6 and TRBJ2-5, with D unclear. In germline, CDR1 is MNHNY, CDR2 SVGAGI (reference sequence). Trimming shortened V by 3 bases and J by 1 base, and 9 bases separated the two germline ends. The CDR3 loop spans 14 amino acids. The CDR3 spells CASSYRRPQETQYF. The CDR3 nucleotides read TGTGCCAGCAGTTATAGGCGGCCCCAAGAGACCCAGTACTTC.

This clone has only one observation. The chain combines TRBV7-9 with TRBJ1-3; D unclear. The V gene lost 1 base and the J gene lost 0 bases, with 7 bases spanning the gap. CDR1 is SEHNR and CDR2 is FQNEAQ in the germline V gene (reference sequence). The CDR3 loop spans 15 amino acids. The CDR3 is CASSLGTHSGNTIYF. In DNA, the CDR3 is TGTGCCAGCAGCTTAGGTACACACTCTGGAAACACCATATATTTT.

CDR3 nucleotides: TGTGCCAGCACTAGCGGGGATATTGGAGAGCAGTACTTC. Residues: CASTSGDIGEQYF. The chain joins TRBV25-1 to TRBJ2-7, with TRBD2 matching 9 bases. There are 13 residues in the CDR3. J was trimmed by 7 bases and V by 7 bases; bases with no gene match: 8. Per the germline V gene, CDR1 is MGHDK and CDR2 is SYGVNS.

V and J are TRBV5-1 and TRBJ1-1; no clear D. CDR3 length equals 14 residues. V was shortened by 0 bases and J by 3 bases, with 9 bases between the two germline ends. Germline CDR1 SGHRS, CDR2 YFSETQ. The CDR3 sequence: CASSLGNSYTEAFF. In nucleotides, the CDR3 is TGCGCCAGCAGCTTGGGAAACTCCTACACTGAAGCTTTCTTT.

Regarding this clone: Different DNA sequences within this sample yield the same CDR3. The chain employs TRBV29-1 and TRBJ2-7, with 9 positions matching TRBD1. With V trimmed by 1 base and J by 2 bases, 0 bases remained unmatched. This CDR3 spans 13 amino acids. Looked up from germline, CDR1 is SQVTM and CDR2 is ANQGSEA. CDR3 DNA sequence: TGCAGCGTTGAAGGACAGGGGGCCTACGAGCAGTACTTC. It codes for CSVEGQGAYEQYF.

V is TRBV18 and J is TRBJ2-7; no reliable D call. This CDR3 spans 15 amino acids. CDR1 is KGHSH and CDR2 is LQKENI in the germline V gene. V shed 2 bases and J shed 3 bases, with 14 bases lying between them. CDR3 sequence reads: CASSPGPEGDYEQYF. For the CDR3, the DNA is TGTGCCAGCTCACCAGGGCCCGAAGGCGACTACGAGCAGTACTTC.

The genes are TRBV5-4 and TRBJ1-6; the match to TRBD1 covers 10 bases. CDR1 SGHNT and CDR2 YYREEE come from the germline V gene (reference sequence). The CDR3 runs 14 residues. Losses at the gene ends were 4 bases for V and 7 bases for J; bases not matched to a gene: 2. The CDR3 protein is CASSPGQGNSPLHF. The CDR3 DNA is TGTGCCAGCAGCCCGGGACAGGGGAATTCACCCCTCCACTTT.

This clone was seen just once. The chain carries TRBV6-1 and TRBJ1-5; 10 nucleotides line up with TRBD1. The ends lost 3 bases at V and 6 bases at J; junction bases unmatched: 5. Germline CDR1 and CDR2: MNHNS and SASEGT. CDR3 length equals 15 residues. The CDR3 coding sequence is TGTGCCAGCAGTGACGGGACAGGGGATGGTCAGCCCCAGCATTTT. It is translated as CASSDGTGDGQPQHF.

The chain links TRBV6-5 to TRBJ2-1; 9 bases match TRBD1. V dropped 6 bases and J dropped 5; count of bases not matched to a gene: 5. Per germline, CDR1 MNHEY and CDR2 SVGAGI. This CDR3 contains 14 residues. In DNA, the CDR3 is TGTGCCAGCAGGGCCGGGACAGGGCACAATGAGCAGTTCTTC. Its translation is CASRAGTGHNEQFF.

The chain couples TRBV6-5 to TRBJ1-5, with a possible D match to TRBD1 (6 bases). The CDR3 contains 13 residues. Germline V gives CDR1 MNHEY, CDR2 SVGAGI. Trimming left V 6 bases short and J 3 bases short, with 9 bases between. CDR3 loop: CASSTGPNQPQHF. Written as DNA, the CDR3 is TGTGCCAGCAGCACAGGGCCCAATCAGCCCCAGCATTTT.

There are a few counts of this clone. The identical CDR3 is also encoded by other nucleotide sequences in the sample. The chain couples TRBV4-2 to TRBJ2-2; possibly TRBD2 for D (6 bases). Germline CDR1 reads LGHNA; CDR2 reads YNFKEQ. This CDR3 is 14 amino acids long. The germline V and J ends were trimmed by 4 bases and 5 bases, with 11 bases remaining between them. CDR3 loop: CASSPSAGTGELFF. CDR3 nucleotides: TGTGCCAGCAGCCCCTCCGCGGGGACCGGGGAGCTGTTTTTT.

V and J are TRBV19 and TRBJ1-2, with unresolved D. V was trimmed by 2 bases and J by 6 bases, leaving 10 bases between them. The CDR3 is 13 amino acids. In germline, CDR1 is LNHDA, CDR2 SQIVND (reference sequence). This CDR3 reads CASSIQLRNGYTF. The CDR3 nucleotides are TGTGCCAGTAGTATACAACTGCGCAATGGCTACACCTTC.

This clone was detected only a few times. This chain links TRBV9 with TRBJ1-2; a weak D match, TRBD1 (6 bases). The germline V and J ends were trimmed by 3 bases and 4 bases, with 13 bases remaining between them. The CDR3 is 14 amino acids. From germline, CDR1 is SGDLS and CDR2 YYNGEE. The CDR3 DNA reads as TGTGCCAGCAGCGCAACCGGGACATTCTATGGCTACACCTTC. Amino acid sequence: CASSATGTFYGYTF. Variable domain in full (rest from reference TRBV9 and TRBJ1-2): DSGVTQTPKHLITATGQRVTLRCSPRSGDLSVYWYQQSLDQGLQFLIQYYNGEERAKGNILERFSAQQFPDLHSELNLSSLELGDSALYFCASSATGTFYGYTFGSGTRLTVV.

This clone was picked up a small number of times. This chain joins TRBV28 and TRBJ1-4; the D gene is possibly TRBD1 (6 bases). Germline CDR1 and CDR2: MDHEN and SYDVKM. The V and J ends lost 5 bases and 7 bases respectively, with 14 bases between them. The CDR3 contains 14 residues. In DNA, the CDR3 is TGTGCCAGCAGTCCCCCGGGGGGGCGTGAAAAACTGTTTTTT. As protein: CASSPPGGREKLFF.